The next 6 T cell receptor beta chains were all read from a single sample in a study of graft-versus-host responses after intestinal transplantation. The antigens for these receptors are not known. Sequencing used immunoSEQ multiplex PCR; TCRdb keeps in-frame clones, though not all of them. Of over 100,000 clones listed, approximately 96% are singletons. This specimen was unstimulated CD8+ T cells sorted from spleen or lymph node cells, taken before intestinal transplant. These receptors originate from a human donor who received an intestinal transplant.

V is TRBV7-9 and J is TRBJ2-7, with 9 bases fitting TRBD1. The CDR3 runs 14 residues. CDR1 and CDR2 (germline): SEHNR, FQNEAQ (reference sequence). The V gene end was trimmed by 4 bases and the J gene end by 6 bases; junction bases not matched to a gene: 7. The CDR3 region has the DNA TGTGCCAGCAGCTACATGGACAGGGGTTTCGAGCAGTACTTC. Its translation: CASSYMDRGFEQYF.

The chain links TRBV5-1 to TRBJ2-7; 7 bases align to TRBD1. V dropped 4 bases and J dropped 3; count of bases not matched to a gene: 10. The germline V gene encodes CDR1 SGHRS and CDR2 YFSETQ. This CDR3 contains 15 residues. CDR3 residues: CASSLDRTPDYEQYF. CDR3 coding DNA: TGCGCCAGCAGCCTGGACAGGACCCCCGACTACGAGCAGTACTTC.

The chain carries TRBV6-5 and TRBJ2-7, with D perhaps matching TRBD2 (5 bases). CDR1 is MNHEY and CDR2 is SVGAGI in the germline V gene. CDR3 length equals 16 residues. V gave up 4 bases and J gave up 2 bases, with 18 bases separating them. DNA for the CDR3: TGTGCCAGCAGTTTGCAAACGGGGTCCGCGCCCTACGAGCAGTACTTC. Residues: CASSLQTGSAPYEQYF.

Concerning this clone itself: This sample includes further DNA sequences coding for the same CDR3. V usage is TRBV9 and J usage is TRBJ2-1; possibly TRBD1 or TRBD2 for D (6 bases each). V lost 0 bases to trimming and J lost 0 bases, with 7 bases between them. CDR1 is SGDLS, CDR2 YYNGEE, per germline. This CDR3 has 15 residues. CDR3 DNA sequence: TGTGCCAGCAGCGTAGAGGGGGGCTCCTACAATGAGCAGTTCTTC. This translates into CASSVEGGSYNEQFF.

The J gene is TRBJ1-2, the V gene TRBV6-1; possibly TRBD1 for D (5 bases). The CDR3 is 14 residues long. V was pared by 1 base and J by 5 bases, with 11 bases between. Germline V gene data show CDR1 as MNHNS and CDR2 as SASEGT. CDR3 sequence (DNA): TGTGCCAGCAGTGAAGTGGGGGTTAAGTATGGCTACACCTTC. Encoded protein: CASSEVGVKYGYTF.

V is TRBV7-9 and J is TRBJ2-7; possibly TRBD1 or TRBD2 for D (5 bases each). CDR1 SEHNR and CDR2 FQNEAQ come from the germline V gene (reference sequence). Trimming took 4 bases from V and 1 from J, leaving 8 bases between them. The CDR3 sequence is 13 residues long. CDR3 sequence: CASSWGLSYEQYF. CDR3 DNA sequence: TGTGCCAGCAGCTGGGGGTTATCCTACGAGCAGTACTTC. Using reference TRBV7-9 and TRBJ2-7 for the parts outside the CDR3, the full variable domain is DTGVSQNPRHKITKRGQNVTFRCDPISEHNRLYWYRQTLGQGPEFLTYFQNEAQLEKSRLLSDRFSAERPKGSFSTLEIQRTEQGDSAMYLCASSWGLSYEQYFGPGTRLTVT.